The 26 T cell receptor beta chains reported below all come from one sample, sequenced in a study of blood T cell repertoires in COVID-19. Assay used: immunoSEQ multiplex PCR; TCRdb lists only in-frame clones, some missing. Here the sample spans 100,000 to 150,000 clones, approximately 70% being singletons. Sequencing was carried out using peripheral blood. Every receptor here comes from a human donor with acute or convalescent COVID-19. The donor label of this sample is uncertain.

V gene TRBV27 combines with J gene TRBJ2-7; 9 nucleotides align to TRBD2. V shed 2 bases, J shed 6 bases, and the junction held 8 bases outside the gene matches. CDR1 is MNHEY and CDR2 is SMNVEV in the germline V gene (reference sequence). CDR3 length: 15 amino acids. The DNA of the CDR3 is TGTGCCAGCAGTTTACTCGCTAGCGGGGCCGGCGAGCAGTACTTC. This sequence encodes CASSLLASGAGEQYF.

The rearrangement joins TRBV4-1 to TRBJ1-2, with D unclear. Per germline, CDR1 MGHRA and CDR2 YSYEKL. This CDR3 region has 13 residues. V was clipped by 4 bases and J by 3 bases, with 9 bases between them. Here the CDR3 reads CASSPQLDYGYTF. The CDR3 DNA is TGCGCCAGCAGCCCCCAATTAGACTATGGCTACACCTTC.

This clone was seen many times. The rearrangement uses TRBV9 and TRBJ1-1; a weak D match, TRBD1 (6 bases). The CDR3 spans 14 residues. The V end lost 0 bases, the J end lost 8 bases, and 14 bases lay between the germline ends. Germline CDR1 is SGDLS and CDR2 is YYNGEE. The CDR3 sequence: CASSVETGRSEAFF. The DNA of the CDR3 is TGTGCCAGCAGCGTAGAGACAGGTCGGTCCGAAGCTTTCTTT.

The J gene is TRBJ2-2, the V gene TRBV10-3; the D is unclear. Germline-derived CDR1 and CDR2 are ENHRY and SYGVKD. This CDR3 has 14 amino acids. V shed 6 bases and J shed 7 bases, with 15 bases lying between them. Written as DNA, the CDR3 is TGTGCCATCAGCTCTACGACATCTGGCGGGGAGCTGTTTTTT. Amino acids: CAISSTTSGGELFF.

This clone was detected once. This chain links TRBV28 with TRBJ2-2; D remains ambiguous. Germline V gives CDR1 MDHEN, CDR2 SYDVKM. V lost 4 bases, J lost 6 bases, and 12 bases lay in between. This CDR3 is built from 14 residues. The CDR3 DNA sequence: TGTGCCAGCAGTTCCCTCAGGCCGCCCGGGGAGCTGTTTTTT. Residues: CASSSLRPPGELFF.

The chain joins TRBV5-1 to TRBJ2-6, with D unclear. V was shortened by 5 bases and J by 0 bases, with 15 bases between the two germline ends. CDR3 length equals 17 residues. CDR1 is SGHRS and CDR2 is YFSETQ in the germline V gene. The DNA of the CDR3 is TGCGCCAGCAGTTCCCCCCCCAGGAACTCTGGGGCCAACGTCCTGACTTTC. It is translated as CASSSPPRNSGANVLTF.

The rearrangement links TRBV24-1 to TRBJ2-2, with D possibly TRBD2 on 5 matching bases. Trimming left V 9 bases short and J 1 base short, with 11 bases between. The CDR3 length is 14 residues. Germline V gene sequence: CDR1 KGHDR, CDR2 SFDVKD. CDR3 protein: CATGRAENTGELFF. In DNA, the CDR3 is TGTGCCACCGGGAGAGCGGAGAACACCGGGGAGCTGTTTTTT.

This chain links TRBV5-1 with TRBJ1-2, with 11 bases fitting TRBD1. CDR1 and CDR2 from the germline V gene are SGHRS and YFSETQ. The CDR3 covers 14 residues. Trimming at V came to 5 bases and at J to 4 bases, leaving 4 bases not matched to a gene. The CDR3 DNA is TGCGCCAGCAGTAGGACAGGGGGCGCCTATGGCTACACCTTC. Translation: CASSRTGGAYGYTF.

V is TRBV6-5 and J is TRBJ1-5, with a tentative D call TRBD1 (6 bases). Trimming cost V 4 bases and J 7 bases, with 11 bases left between them. The V gene's germline CDR1 is MNHEY and CDR2 SVGAGI. The CDR3 loop spans 13 amino acids. CDR3 region: CASSSPGEQPQHF. Written as DNA, the CDR3 is TGTGCCAGCAGTTCCCCAGGGGAACAGCCCCAGCATTTT.

The chain links TRBV25-1 to TRBJ1-3; 7 nucleotides agree with TRBD1. Germline V lookup: CDR1 MGHDK, CDR2 SYGVNS. The CDR3 is 13 residues long. V was pared by 8 bases and J by 7 bases, with 8 bases of the junction left unmatched. The CDR3: CASRDPRGNTIYF. CDR3 coding DNA: TGTGCCAGCCGAGATCCCAGGGGGAACACCATATATTTT.

This clone came up a few times. The chain combines TRBV15 with TRBJ1-6; 7 nucleotides line up with TRBD1. The CDR3 runs 15 residues. Germline CDR1 reads LNHNV; CDR2 reads YYDKDF (reference sequence). The V segment lost 1 base and the J segment 8 bases; nucleotides outside the gene matches: 5. In DNA form, the CDR3 reads TGTGCCACCAGCAGAGTAGGGGGCGGGGATTCACCCCTCCACTTT. This gives the protein CATSRVGGGDSPLHF.

This clone was recorded a few times. J is TRBJ1-2 and V is TRBV29-1; a weak D match, TRBD1 (6 bases). V was shortened by 5 bases and J by 4 bases, with 17 bases between the two germline ends. Germline CDR1 is SQVTM and CDR2 is ANQGSEA. The CDR3 consists of 14 residues. CDR3 sequence (DNA): TGCAGCGTTCAACTGACAGGATTTAGCTATGGCTACACCTTC. Translation gives CSVQLTGFSYGYTF.

The chain joins TRBV7-9 to TRBJ2-2; D uncertain. This CDR3 is 15 amino acids long. The germline V and J ends were trimmed by 3 bases and 10 bases, with 18 bases remaining between them. Germline V gives CDR1 SEHNR, CDR2 FQNEAQ (reference sequence). CDR3 sequence (DNA): TGTGCCAGCAGCTTGATCGAAGACAACCAAGCGGAGCTGTTTTTT. Translation gives CASSLIEDNQAELFF. Based on the CDR3 plus reference TRBV7-9 and TRBJ2-2, the full variable domain is DTGVSQNPRHKITKRGQNVTFRCDPISEHNRLYWYRQTLGQGPEFLTYFQNEAQLEKSRLLSDRFSAERPKGSFSTLEIQRTEQGDSAMYLCASSLIEDNQAELFFGEGSRLTVL.

This rearrangement joins TRBV19 to TRBJ1-1; 7 bases align to TRBD1. After removal of 5 bases from V and 3 bases from J, the junction contained 9 bases not matched to a gene. The CDR3 is made up of 15 amino acids. Germline CDR1 LNHDA, CDR2 SQIVND (reference sequence). The CDR3 DNA sequence: TGTGCCAGTAGTCTAAGGACAGGAAAGTACACTGAAGCTTTCTTT. Amino acids: CASSLRTGKYTEAFF.

As DNA, the CDR3 is TGTGCCAGCAGTGACCTCAAGCCTGCGGCCTACAATGAGCAGTTCTTC. This sequence encodes CASSDLKPAAYNEQFF. The chain couples TRBV27 to TRBJ2-1; D gene unclear. Trimming shortened V by 5 bases and J by 2 bases, and 16 bases separated the two germline ends. The CDR3 extends over 16 amino acids. Germline V gives CDR1 MNHEY, CDR2 SMNVEV (reference sequence).

This sequence joins TRBV21-1 and TRBJ2-3; TRBD2 is taken as the D call from the table, unchecked against the DNA. TRBV21-1 is a pseudogene locus. The CDR3 is 16 amino acids. The CDR3 loop is CASSLPGASGGEAQYF. CDR3 DNA sequence: TGTGCCAGCAGCCTCCCCGGCGCTAGCGGGGGGGAGGCGCAGTATTTT.

This chain joins TRBV11-2 and TRBJ2-3; TRBD2 aligns across 10 bases. The CDR3 is 15 residues long. V was clipped by 6 bases and J by 3 bases; unmatched bases: 6. CDR1 SGHAT and CDR2 FQNNGV come from the germline V gene. CDR3 in amino acids: CASRSLAGRTDTQYF. CDR3 nucleotide sequence: TGTGCCAGCAGGTCACTAGCGGGGCGGACAGATACGCAGTATTTT.

The chain couples TRBV5-1 to TRBJ1-6, with 7 positions matching TRBD1. The germline V gene has CDR1 SGHRS and CDR2 YFSETQ. V trimming: 5 bases; J trimming: 7 bases; junction bases outside the gene matches: 3. CDR3 length: 13 amino acids. The CDR3 region is CASSPDRNSPLHF. The CDR3 region has the DNA TGCGCCAGCAGTCCGGACAGGAATTCACCCCTCCACTTT.

V is TRBV30 and J is TRBJ2-2; 9 nucleotides line up with TRBD1. Germline assignment: CDR1 GTSNPN and CDR2 SVGIG (reference sequence). CDR3 length equals 17 residues. Trimming cost V 0 bases and J 5 bases; bases outside gene matches: 10. CDR3 sequence: CAWSVTGQGRSTGELFF. The CDR3 DNA reads TGTGCCTGGAGTGTCACGGGACAGGGAAGAAGTACCGGGGAGCTGTTTTTT.

This clone was counted between two and nine times. The V call is TRBV7-9, the J call TRBJ2-5, with TRBD1 as a possible D gene (5 bases). V was shortened by 1 base and J by 3 bases, with 9 bases between the two germline ends. The CDR3 totals 14 residues. Germline CDR1 SEHNR, CDR2 FQNEAQ (reference sequence). The DNA for the CDR3 is TGTGCCAGCAGCTTAGTGGTAGGGGAAGAGACCCAGTACTTC. Translated: CASSLVVGEETQYF.

The V and J genes are TRBV19 and TRBJ2-3, with a tentative D call TRBD1 (6 bases). The germline V and J ends were trimmed by 5 bases and 2 bases, with 17 bases remaining between them. Germline CDR1 LNHDA, CDR2 SQIVND (reference sequence). The CDR3 totals 16 residues. CDR3 residues: CASSSSGDIATDTQYF. CDR3 bases: TGTGCCAGTAGTTCGAGTGGGGACATAGCCACAGATACGCAGTATTTT.

The chain combines TRBV6-5 with TRBJ2-2; D call uncertain. The CDR3 consists of 14 residues. Germline V CDR1 and CDR2: MNHEY, SVGAGI. Trimming took 10 bases from V and 0 from J, leaving 12 bases between them. The CDR3 reads CATISRANTGELFF. Here the CDR3 DNA reads TGTGCCACCATCAGCCGGGCGAACACCGGGGAGCTGTTTTTT.

In this sample, this clone turned up a few times. The gene calls are TRBV11-2 and TRBJ2-6; 9 bases are shared with TRBD1. The CDR3 contains 18 residues. The germline V gene has CDR1 SGHAT and CDR2 FQNNGV. J lost 3 bases, V lost 0 bases, and 6 bases had no gene match. The CDR3 sequence is CASSLDLGQGSGANVLTF. CDR3 in DNA: TGTGCCAGCAGCTTAGATCTGGGACAGGGTAGTGGGGCCAACGTCCTGACTTTC.

J is TRBJ1-4 and V is TRBV18; D is unclear. This CDR3 spans 15 amino acids. V dropped 2 bases and J dropped 10 bases, with 17 bases sitting between them. The V gene's germline CDR1 is KGHSH and CDR2 LQKENI. In DNA form, the CDR3 reads TGTGCCAGCTCACCATCGACACTGCGGGGTGGAAAACTGTTTTTT. Its translation is CASSPSTLRGGKLFF.

V usage is TRBV25-1 and J usage is TRBJ1-4, with 7 positions matching TRBD1. V gave up 4 bases and J gave up 3 bases; unmatched junction bases: 5. There are 15 residues in the CDR3. Germline CDR1 reads MGHDK; CDR2 reads SYGVNS. In nucleotides, the CDR3 is TGTGCCAGCAGTGCCGCGACAGGGTCTAATGAAAAACTGTTTTTT. Its protein product is CASSAATGSNEKLFF.

The chain carries TRBV14 and TRBJ1-2; maybe TRBD1 (6 bases). The CDR3 totals 15 residues. V was trimmed by 0 bases and J by 5 bases, leaving 13 bases between them. CDR1 and CDR2 from the germline V gene are SGHDN and FVKESK. The DNA of the CDR3 is TGTGCCAGCAGCCAAGATAGAGGACAGATATATGGCTACACCTTC. Translating it yields CASSQDRGQIYGYTF.